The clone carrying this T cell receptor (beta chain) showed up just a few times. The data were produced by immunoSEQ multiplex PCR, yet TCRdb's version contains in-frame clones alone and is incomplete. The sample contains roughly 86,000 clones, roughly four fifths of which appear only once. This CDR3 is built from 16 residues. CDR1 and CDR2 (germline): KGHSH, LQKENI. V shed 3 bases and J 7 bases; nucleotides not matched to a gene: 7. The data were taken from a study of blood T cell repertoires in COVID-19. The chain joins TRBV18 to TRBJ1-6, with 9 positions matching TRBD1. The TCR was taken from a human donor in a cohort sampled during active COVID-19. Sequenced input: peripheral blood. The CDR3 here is CASSPWTGEGNSPLHF. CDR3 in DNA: TGTGCCAGCTCACCGTGGACAGGGGAAGGAAATTCACCCCTCCACTTT.